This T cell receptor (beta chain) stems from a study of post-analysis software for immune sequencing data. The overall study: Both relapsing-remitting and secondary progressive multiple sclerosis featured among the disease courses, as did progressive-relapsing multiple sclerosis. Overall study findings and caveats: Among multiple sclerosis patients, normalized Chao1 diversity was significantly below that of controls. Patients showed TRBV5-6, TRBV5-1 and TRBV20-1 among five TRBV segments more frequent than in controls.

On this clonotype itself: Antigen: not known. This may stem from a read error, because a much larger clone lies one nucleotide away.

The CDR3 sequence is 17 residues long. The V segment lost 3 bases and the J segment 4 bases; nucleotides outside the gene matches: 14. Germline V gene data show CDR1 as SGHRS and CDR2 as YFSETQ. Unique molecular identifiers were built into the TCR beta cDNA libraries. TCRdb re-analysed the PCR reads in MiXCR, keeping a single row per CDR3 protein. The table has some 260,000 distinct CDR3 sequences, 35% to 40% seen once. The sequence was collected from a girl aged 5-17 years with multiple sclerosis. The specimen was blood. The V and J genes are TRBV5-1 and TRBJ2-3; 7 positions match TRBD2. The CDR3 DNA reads TGCGCCAGCAGCTCCCTAGGGACTACTTCAAACTCAGATACGCAGTATTTT. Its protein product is CASSSLGTTSNSDTQYF.